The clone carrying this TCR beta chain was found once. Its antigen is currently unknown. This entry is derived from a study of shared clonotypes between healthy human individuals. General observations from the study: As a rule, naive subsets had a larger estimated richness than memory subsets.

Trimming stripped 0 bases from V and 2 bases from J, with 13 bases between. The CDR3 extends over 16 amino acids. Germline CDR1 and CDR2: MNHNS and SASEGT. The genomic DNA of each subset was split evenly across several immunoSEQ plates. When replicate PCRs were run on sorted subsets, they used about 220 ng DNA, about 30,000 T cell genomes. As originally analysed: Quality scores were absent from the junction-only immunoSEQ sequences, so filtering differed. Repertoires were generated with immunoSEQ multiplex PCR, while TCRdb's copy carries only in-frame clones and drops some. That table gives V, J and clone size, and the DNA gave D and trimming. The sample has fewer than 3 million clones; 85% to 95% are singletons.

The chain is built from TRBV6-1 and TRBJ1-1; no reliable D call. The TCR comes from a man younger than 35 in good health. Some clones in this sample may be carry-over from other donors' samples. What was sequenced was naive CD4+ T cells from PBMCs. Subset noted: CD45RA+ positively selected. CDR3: CASSEALGRRNTEAFF. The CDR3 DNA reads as TGTGCCAGCAGTGAAGCCCTCGGCCGGAGAAACACTGAAGCTTTCTTT.